Included here is one T cell receptor beta chain sequence, with context. The sample belongs to a study of T cell changes during pregnancy in multiple sclerosis. The protocol was immunoSEQ multiplex PCR, while the TCRdb copy is restricted to in-frame clones and leaves out a portion. The profile shows some 97,000 clones, roughly nine tenths of them singletons. The specimen was peripheral blood, collected in the second trimester of pregnancy. This TCR came from a female donor with multiple sclerosis, enrolled in a pregnancy study.

DNA of the CDR3: TGTGCCTGGAGCCCGGGACAGAACACCGGGGAGCTGTTTTTT. Its protein product is CAWSPGQNTGELFF. This rearrangement joins TRBV30 to TRBJ2-2, with a possible D match to TRBD1 (6 bases). V lost 3 bases, J lost 1 base, and 9 bases lay in between. There are 14 residues in the CDR3. From germline, CDR1 is GTSNPN and CDR2 SVGIG (reference sequence).